This T cell receptor (beta chain) stems from a study of technical replicates of blood from several donors. The CDR3 runs to 13 residues. Per the germline V gene, CDR1 is MNHEY and CDR2 is SMNVEV (reference sequence). The junction had 6 bases not matched to a gene; V was cut back by 4 bases and J by 6 bases. Produced via immunoSEQ multiplex PCR; TCRdb's table is partial and in-frame only. The data show 70,000 to 85,000 clones, around 95% seen once. The chain links TRBV27 to TRBJ2-7; TRBD2 matches 7 bases. Sequences were obtained from T cells isolated from PBMCs. This sequence originates from a human donor in good health. CDR3 DNA sequence: TGTGCCAGCAGTTCCGGGACGGGGGGCGAGCAGTACTTC. It yields the protein CASSSGTGGEQYF.